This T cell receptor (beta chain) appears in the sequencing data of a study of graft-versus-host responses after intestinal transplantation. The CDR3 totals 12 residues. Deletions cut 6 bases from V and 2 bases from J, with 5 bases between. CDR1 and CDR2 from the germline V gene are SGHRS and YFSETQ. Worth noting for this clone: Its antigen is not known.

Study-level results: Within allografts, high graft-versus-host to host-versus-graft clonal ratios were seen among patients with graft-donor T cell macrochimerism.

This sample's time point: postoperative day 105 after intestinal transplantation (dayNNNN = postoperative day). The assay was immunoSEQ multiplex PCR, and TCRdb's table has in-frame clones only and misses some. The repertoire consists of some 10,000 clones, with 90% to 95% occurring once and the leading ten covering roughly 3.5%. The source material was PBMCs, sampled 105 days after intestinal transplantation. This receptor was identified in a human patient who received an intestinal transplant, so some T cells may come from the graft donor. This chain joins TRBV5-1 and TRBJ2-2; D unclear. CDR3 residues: CASTRNTGELFF. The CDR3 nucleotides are TGCGCCAGCACCCGAAACACCGGGGAGCTGTTTTTT.